This is a list of T cell receptor beta chains from one sample in a study of blood T cell repertoires in COVID-19. Sequencing was performed with immunoSEQ multiplex PCR; in TCRdb, only in-frame clones are kept and a portion is missing. Here the sample spans about 400,000 clones, just over 85% being singletons. Sequenced: peripheral blood. These receptors were taken from a woman aged 25 to 39 with active or convalescent COVID-19. The conserved cysteine and the conserved F or W are not part of the CDR3 here.

V	J	CDR3
TRBV7-9	TRBJ1-4	ASSLAGQGANEKLF
TRBV3-1/TRBV3-2	TRBJ1-2	ASSQAGWGTDYGYT
TRBV14	TRBJ2-7	ASSQDFAYEQY
TRBV29-1	TRBJ1-4	SVEVEPSGEKLF
TRBV10-3	TRBJ2-5	AISESSLKETQY
TRBV7-6	TRBJ2-1	ASSSTSASSYNEQF
TRBV11-3	TRBJ2-2	ASSLVSATGELF
TRBV10-1	TRBJ2-1	ASSPLAGAYNEQF
TRBV2	TRBJ1-4	ASSNQGNNEKLF
TRBV6-1	TRBJ1-2	ASSETARYYGYT
TRBV6-4	TRBJ2-3	ASSDSTGRELTSTDTQY
TRBV6-5	TRBJ1-4	ASKDRTANEKLF
TRBV19	TRBJ2-1	ASRAGQGPYNEQF
TRBV19	TRBJ1-6	ATAEGSSYNSPLH
TRBV27	TRBJ2-3	ASSPRTSGSWADTQY
TRBV2	TRBJ1-1	ASSEIQGAEAF
TRBV6-5	TRBJ2-2	ASRPPSGGELF
TRBV11-2	TRBJ1-5	ASSLAGGYSNQPQH